This record covers a single TCR beta chain. These data are taken from a study of blood T cell repertoires in COVID-19. Study information: Samples taken during acute and convalescent COVID-19 were collected in the United States, Italy and Spain. T cells, B-cell-depleted T cells, or PBMCs provided the cDNA or gDNA that served as material.

As processed by the authors: Reference gene primer amplification in the assay estimated nucleated cell counts. TCRdb's copy holds only in-frame clones and misses some; the assay was immunoSEQ multiplex PCR. Clone size and V and J calls were adopted from that table, with D and trimming inferred from the DNA. The table shows roughly 200,000 clones, with 85% to 90% occurring only once. The CDR3 spans 12 residues. Germline V gene lookup returns CDR1 SNHLY and CDR2 FYNNEI. Trimming cost V 3 bases and J 9 bases, with 9 bases left between them. The chain uses TRBV2 and TRBJ2-1; TRBD2 is a possible D gene (6 bases). The sequenced sample was peripheral blood. The sequence was obtained from a man aged 50 or older with acute or convalescent COVID-19. The CDR3: CASSEGDSEQFF. CDR3 nucleotides: TGTGCCAGCAGTGAGGGGGACTCTGAGCAGTTCTTC. Supplemented by reference TRBV2 and TRBJ2-1, the full variable domain reads EPEVTQTPSHQVTQMGQEVILRCVPISNHLYFYWYRQILGQKVEFLVSFYNNEISEKSEIFDDQFSVERPDGSNFTLKIRSTKLEDSAMYFCASSEGDSEQFFGPGTRLTVL.